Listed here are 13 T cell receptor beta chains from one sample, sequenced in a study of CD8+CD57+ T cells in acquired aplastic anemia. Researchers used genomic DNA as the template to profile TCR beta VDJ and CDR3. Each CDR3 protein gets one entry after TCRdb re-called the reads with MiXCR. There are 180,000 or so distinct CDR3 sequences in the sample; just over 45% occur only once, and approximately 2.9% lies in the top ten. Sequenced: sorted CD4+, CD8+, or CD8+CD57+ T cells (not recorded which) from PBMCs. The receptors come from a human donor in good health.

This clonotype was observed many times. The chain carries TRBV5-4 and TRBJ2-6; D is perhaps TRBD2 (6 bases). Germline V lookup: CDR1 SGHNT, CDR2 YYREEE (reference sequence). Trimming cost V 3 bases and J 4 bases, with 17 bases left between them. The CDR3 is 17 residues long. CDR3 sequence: CASSSAAGKGGANVLTF. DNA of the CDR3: TGTGCCAGCAGCTCCGCGGCGGGGAAGGGGGGGGCCAACGTCCTGACTTTC.

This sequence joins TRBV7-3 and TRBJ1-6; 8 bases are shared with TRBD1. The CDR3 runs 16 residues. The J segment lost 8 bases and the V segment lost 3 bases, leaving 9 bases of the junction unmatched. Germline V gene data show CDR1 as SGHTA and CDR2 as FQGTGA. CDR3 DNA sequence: TGTGCCAGCAGCTTGGTGTCAGGGGGCGCTTATTCACCCCTCCACTTT. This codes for CASSLVSGGAYSPLHF.

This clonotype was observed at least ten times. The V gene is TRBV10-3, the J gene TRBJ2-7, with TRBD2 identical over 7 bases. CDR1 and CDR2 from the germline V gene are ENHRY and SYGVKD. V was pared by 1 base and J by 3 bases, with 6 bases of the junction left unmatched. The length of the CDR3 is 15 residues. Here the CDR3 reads CAISEFAGVVYEQYF. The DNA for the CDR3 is TGTGCCATCAGTGAGTTTGCGGGAGTTGTCTACGAGCAGTACTTC.

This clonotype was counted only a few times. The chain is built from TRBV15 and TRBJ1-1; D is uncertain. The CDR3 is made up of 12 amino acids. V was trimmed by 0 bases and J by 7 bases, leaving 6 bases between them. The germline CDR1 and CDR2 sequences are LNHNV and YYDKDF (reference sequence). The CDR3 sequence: CATSRDGNEAFF. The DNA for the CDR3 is TGTGCCACCAGCAGAGACGGCAATGAAGCTTTCTTT.

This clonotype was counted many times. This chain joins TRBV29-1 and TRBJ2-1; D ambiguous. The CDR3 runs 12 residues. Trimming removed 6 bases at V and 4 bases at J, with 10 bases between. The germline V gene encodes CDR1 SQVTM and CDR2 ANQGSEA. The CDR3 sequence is CSVGSPYNEQFF. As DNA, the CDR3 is TGCAGCGTCGGTTCACCGTACAATGAGCAGTTCTTC.

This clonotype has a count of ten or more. CDR3 loop: CASSFGVEQVHTQYF. In nucleotides, the CDR3 is TGTGCCAGCAGCTTTGGGGTTGAGCAAGTTCATACGCAGTATTTT. The chain employs TRBV7-2 and TRBJ2-3; D unclear. Trimming stripped 3 bases from V and 7 bases from J, with 17 bases between. Germline V gene lookup returns CDR1 SGHTA and CDR2 FQGNSA. The CDR3 has 15 residues.

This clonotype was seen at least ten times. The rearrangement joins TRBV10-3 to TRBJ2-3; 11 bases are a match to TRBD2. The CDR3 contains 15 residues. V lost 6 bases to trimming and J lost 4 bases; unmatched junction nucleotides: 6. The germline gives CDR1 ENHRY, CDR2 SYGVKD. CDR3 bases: TGTGCCATCAGGGGGGGGACTAGCGGCGCAGATACGCAGTATTTT. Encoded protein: CAIRGGTSGADTQYF.

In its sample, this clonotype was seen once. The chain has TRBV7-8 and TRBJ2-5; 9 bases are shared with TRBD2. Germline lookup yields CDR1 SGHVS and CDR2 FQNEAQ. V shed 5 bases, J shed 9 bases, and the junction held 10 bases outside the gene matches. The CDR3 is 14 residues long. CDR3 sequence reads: CASSREVAGAAQYF. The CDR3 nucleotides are TGTGCCAGCAGCCGAGAGGTAGCGGGAGCGGCCCAGTACTTC.

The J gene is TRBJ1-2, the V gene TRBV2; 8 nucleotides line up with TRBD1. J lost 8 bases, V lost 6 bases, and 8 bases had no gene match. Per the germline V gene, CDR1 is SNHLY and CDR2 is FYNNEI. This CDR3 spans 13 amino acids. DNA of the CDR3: TGTGCCAGCAGACCTCAGGGGGCGGAAGGCTACACCTTC. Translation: CASRPQGAEGYTF.

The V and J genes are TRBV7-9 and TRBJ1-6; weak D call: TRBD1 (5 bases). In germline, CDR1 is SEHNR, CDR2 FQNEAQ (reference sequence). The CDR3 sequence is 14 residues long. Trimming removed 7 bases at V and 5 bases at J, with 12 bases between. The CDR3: CASTRGKDNSPLHF. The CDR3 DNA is TGTGCCAGCACCCGGGGGAAGGATAATTCACCCCTCCACTTT.

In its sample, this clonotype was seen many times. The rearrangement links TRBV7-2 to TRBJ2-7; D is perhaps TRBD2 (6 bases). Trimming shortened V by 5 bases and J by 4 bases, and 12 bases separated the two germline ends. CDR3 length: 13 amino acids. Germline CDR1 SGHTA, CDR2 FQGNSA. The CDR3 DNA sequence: TGTGCCAGCAGCAACGGAGGGCCTTACGAGCAGTACTTC. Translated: CASSNGGPYEQYF. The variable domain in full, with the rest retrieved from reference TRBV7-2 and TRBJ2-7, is GAGVSQSPSNKVTEKGKDVELRCDPISGHTALYWYRQSLGQGLEFLIYFQGNSAPDKSGLPSDRFSAERTGGSVSTLTIQRTQQEDSAVYLCASSNGGPYEQYFGPGTRLTVT.

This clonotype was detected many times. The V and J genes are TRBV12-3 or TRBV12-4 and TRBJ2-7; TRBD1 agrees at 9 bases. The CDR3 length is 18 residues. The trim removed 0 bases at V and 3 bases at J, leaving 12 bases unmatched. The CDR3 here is CASSLALHRGLGSYEQYF. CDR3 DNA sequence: TGTGCCAGCAGTTTAGCGTTACACAGGGGGCTCGGGAGCTACGAGCAGTACTTC.

Written as DNA, the CDR3 is TGCAGCGGTGTTATAGATACGCAGTATTTT. Amino acids: CSGVIDTQYF. The rearrangement joins TRBV29-1 to TRBJ2-3; unclear D gene. This CDR3 contains 10 residues. Trimming shortened V by 7 bases and J by 5 bases, and 7 bases separated the two germline ends. The germline V gene has CDR1 SQVTM and CDR2 ANQGSEA.